The present T cell receptor (beta chain) was sequenced within a study of T cell responses to AZD1222 COVID-19 vaccine. As concerns this clone: Its antigen is not identified.

The CDR3 extends over 17 amino acids. Germline CDR1 is MNHNS and CDR2 is SASEGT. Trimming pared 4 bases from V and 0 bases from J, leaving 16 bases between. Regarding the study as a whole: CD4 TCRs linked to vaccination spanned spike, dominating at 160-218 and 743-854. Spike-specific TCR breadth and depth rose after two AZD1222 doses.

The method was immunoSEQ multiplex PCR; TCRdb's version includes in-frame clones alone and lacks a portion of them. Of 150,000 to 200,000 clones listed, approximately 91% are singletons. The rearrangement links TRBV6-1 to TRBJ1-5, with D perhaps matching TRBD1 (6 bases). This TCR derives from an adult in good health. Sequenced material: peripheral blood, taken on day 0 of AZD1222 vaccination. The CDR3, as DNA: TGTGCCAGCAGTGGAGGGGGGACTTACTATAGCAATCAGCCCCAGCATTTT. Residues: CASSGGGTYYSNQPQHF.